This TCR beta chain was identified in a study of blood T cell repertoires in COVID-19. Sequenced by immunoSEQ multiplex PCR; TCRdb stores in-frame clones only, minus some. Among approximately 20,000 clones listed, roughly 93% were seen once. CDR3 length: 14 amino acids. V dropped 4 bases and J dropped 3 bases, with 9 bases sitting between them. CDR1 and CDR2 from the germline V gene are LNHDA and SQIVND (reference sequence). V and J are TRBV19 and TRBJ1-4, with D perhaps matching TRBD1 (6 bases). Sequenced input: peripheral blood. The source of this sequence is a woman in her forties or fifties with active COVID-19. CDR3 loop: CASSTGQPNEKLFF. The CDR3 nucleotides read TGTGCCAGTAGTACAGGACAGCCTAATGAAAAACTGTTTTTT.